Listed below are T cell receptor beta chains from one sample, sequenced in a study of cytotoxic CD8 clonotypes in ibrutinib-treated CLL. Produced via immunoSEQ multiplex PCR; TCRdb's table is partial and in-frame only. The table includes 200,000 to 250,000 clones, 60% to 80% detected once. The sequencing here drew on PBMCs, taken after 12 months of ibrutinib treatment. Receptors were obtained from a human donor with chronic lymphocytic leukemia. Each CDR3 is given with its conserved first and last residue. D genes are given only for firm matches. A clone size is listed for some rows: how often the clone was seen (once, few, many), or a class if it is expanded.

-	TRBV15	-	TRBJ2-1	TGTGCCACCAGCACGGGGGGCAGCAATGAGCAGTTCTTC	CATSTGGSNEQFF
-	TRBV27	-	TRBJ2-5	TGTGCCAGCAGTTTGTCCAATCAAGAGACCCAGTACTTC	CASSLSNQETQYF
-	TRBV7-9	-	TRBJ2-2	TGTGCCAGCAGCTTAGACCTGGGGCCCGGGGAGCTGTTTTTT	CASSLDLGPGELFF
-	TRBV7-9	-	TRBJ2-5	TGTGCCAGCAGCTTAACTCAGAGGATAGAGACCCAGTACTTC	CASSLTQRIETQYF
-	TRBV2	-	TRBJ2-3	TGTGCCAGCAGTGAAGAGATTGGTACAGATACGCAGTATTTT	CASSEEIGTDTQYF
TRBD1	TRBV19	-	TRBJ1-5	TGTGCCAGTACTCTGAGTTTAGGGACAGACAATCAGCCCCAGCATTTT	CASTLSLGTDNQPQHF
TRBD2	TRBV11-3	once	TRBJ2-1	TGTGCCAGCAGCTTAGATAGCGGGAGTCGAAGCTACAATGAGCAGTTCTTC	CASSLDSGSRSYNEQFF
-	TRBV5-1	-	TRBJ2-2	TGCGCCAGCAGCTTGGCCGGGTCTGGCTCGAACACCGGGGAGCTGTTTTTT	CASSLAGSGSNTGELFF
TRBD1	TRBV27	-	TRBJ2-3	TGTGCCAGCAGTTCAATGACAGGGTACATCAAGTATTTT	CASSSMTGYIKYF
-	TRBV14	-	TRBJ2-3	TGTGCCAGCAGCCAAGTTCATCCAGATACGCAGTATTTT	CASSQVHPDTQYF
-	TRBV27	-	TRBJ1-6	TGTGCCAGCAGTTTAAGATCTGATTCACCCCTCCACTTT	CASSLRSDSPLHF
-	TRBV19	few	TRBJ2-5	TGTGCCAGTAGTATATCGGTTCCCGAGGAGACCCAGTACTTC	CASSISVPEETQYF
-	TRBV5-1	few	TRBJ2-5	TGCGCCAGCAGCTTGGGGACGGCGAAAGAGACCCAGTACTTC	CASSLGTAKETQYF
TRBD2	TRBV2	-	TRBJ2-7	TGTGCCAGCAAACCGACTAGCACACTCGACGAGCAGTACTTC	CASKPTSTLDEQYF
-	TRBV5-1	-	TRBJ2-7	TGCGCCAGCAGCTTATCGCGGGCAAGCGACGAGCAGTACTTC	CASSLSRASDEQYF
-	TRBV27	-	TRBJ2-1	TGTGCCAGCAGTTCGGCGGGACTTATCGGCAATGAGCAGTTCTTC	CASSSAGLIGNEQFF
-	TRBV28	-	TRBJ2-7	TGTGCCAGCAGTCTCCCCAGTGCCCGGACCGTCTCCTACGAGCAGTACTTC	CASSLPSARTVSYEQYF
TRBD1	TRBV7-3	-	TRBJ2-7	TGTGCCAGCAGCCTAAGACAGGGGGATTTCTACGAGCAGTACTTC	CASSLRQGDFYEQYF
TRBD1	TRBV5-1	-	TRBJ2-1	TGCGCCAGCAGCATCCTAGGGGGCCCCGACAATGAGCAGTTCTTC	CASSILGGPDNEQFF
-	TRBV27	-	TRBJ1-2	TGTGCCAGCAGCCTTGGGACGGCATCCTATGGCTACACCTTC	CASSLGTASYGYTF
-	TRBV5-1	-	TRBJ2-1	TGCGCCAGCAGCCCGGTGACCAAGGACAATGAGCAGTTCTTC	CASSPVTKDNEQFF
-	TRBV7-9	-	TRBJ1-3	TGTGCCAGCAGCCCGACCCGGACAGCTGGAAACACCATATATTTT	CASSPTRTAGNTIYF
TRBD2	TRBV12-5	-	TRBJ2-1	TGTGCTAGTGGTTTAGTTAGCGGGGTGGGCTACAATGAGCAGTTCTTC	CASGLVSGVGYNEQFF
-	TRBV11-2	-	TRBJ1-1	TGTGCCAGCAGCTGGGGGGACAAGACTGAAGCTTTCTTT	CASSWGDKTEAFF
TRBD1	TRBV27	many	TRBJ1-3	TGTGCCAGCAGTTGGACAGGGGTCCCTGGAAACACCATATATTTT	CASSWTGVPGNTIYF
TRBD1	TRBV5-1	-	TRBJ2-7	TGCGCCAGCAGCTTACCGGGGGGACAGGGCTACGAGCAGTACTTC	CASSLPGGQGYEQYF
-	TRBV6-1	-	TRBJ2-4	TGTGCCAGCAGGAACGGGGTAGCCAAAAACATTCAGTACTTC	CASRNGVAKNIQYF
-	TRBV29-1	-	TRBJ2-5	TGCAGCGCGAAGGCGGGGGCGGAGACCCAGTACTTC	CSAKAGAETQYF
TRBD2	TRBV7-9	-	TRBJ2-7	TGTGCCAGCAGCCCGGGGACTACCGGGGGGTTCGAGCAGTACTTC	CASSPGTTGGFEQYF
-	TRBV13	once	TRBJ2-1	TGTGCCAGCAGCTTCGCGGGCAATGAGCAGTTCTTC	CASSFAGNEQFF
TRBD2	TRBV5-4	-	TRBJ2-7	TGTGCCAGCAGCTTGAGCGGGAGCGTGCCAGACGAGCAGTACTTC	CASSLSGSVPDEQYF
-	TRBV6-5	-	TRBJ2-1	TGTGCCAGCAGTGACCGACACAATGAGCAGTTCTTC	CASSDRHNEQFF
-	TRBV9	-	TRBJ2-7	TGTGCCAGCAGCGAATTCCCGGGACCCTTGTACGAGCAGTACTTC	CASSEFPGPLYEQYF
-	TRBV15	-	TRBJ2-3	TGTGCCACCAGCCGAAACAGGGGCGGGATGGATACGCAGTATTTT	CATSRNRGGMDTQYF
TRBD1	TRBV5-4	-	TRBJ1-2	TGTGCCAGCAGGCGTAGGACAGGGGCCGAGCGAGGCTACACCTTC	CASRRRTGAERGYTF
-	TRBV6-6	-	TRBJ1-3	TGTGCCAGCAGTTACGAGGGTGCTGGAAACACCATATATTTT	CASSYEGAGNTIYF
-	TRBV7-9	once	TRBJ1-4	TGTGCCAGCAGCTTGGTGGCAGTTCGTGAAAAACTGTTTTTT	CASSLVAVREKLFF
-	TRBV4-1	-	TRBJ2-7	TGCGCCAGCAGCCCCCGCCCCGGAAGCTACGAGCAGTACTTC	CASSPRPGSYEQYF
-	TRBV7-2	few	TRBJ1-2	TGTGCCAGCCAAGCCGACCGCGATTATGGCTACACCTTC	CASQADRDYGYTF
-	TRBV7-9	-	TRBJ1-2	TGTGCCAGCAGCCCCGGGTTCTATGGCTACACCTTC	CASSPGFYGYTF
-	TRBV5-1	-	TRBJ1-2	TGCGCCAGCAGCTTTCACATCCTGCGAGGGAAGACCTTC	CASSFHILRGKTF
-	TRBV5-1	-	TRBJ2-5	TGCGCCAGCAGCCAAGGGGACGGGAAAGAGACCCAGTACTTC	CASSQGDGKETQYF
TRBD2	TRBV27	-	TRBJ2-7	TGTGCCAGCAGTTCATCGGGACTAGACCCTTACGAGCAGTACTTC	CASSSSGLDPYEQYF
-	TRBV7-7	-	TRBJ2-5	TGTGCTAGCAGCTTGCAGCAGGGAGAGACCCAGTACTTC	CASSLQQGETQYF
TRBD1	TRBV18	-	TRBJ1-5	TGTGCCAGCTCACCGTACACAGGGGAAGGTCAGCCCCAGCATTTT	CASSPYTGEGQPQHF
TRBD2	TRBV6-5	-	TRBJ2-5	TGTGCCAGCAGTTACATTCAGCGGGGGCTTTTGACCCAGTACTTC	CASSYIQRGLLTQYF
-	TRBV2	few	TRBJ1-6	TGTGCCAGCTTTGGGGGAACATTCTCCTATAATTCACCCCTCCACTTT	CASFGGTFSYNSPLHF
-	TRBV4-2	-	TRBJ1-1	TGTGCCAGCAGCCAAGATATATTGCAGTACACTGAAGCTTTCTTT	CASSQDILQYTEAFF
TRBD2	TRBV6-1	-	TRBJ2-5	TGTGCCAGCAGTGCTAGCGGGGCGGGGGAAGAGACCCAGTACTTC	CASSASGAGEETQYF
-	TRBV4-1	few	TRBJ2-7	TGCGCCAGCAGCCAAGTGGTGGGGGCCCTCCACGAGCAGTACTTC	CASSQVVGALHEQYF
-	TRBV5-5	-	TRBJ2-3	TGTGCCAGCAGCTTGACAGGCCTTACCACAGATACGCAGTATTTT	CASSLTGLTTDTQYF
TRBD1	TRBV5-1	-	TRBJ2-7	TGCGCCAGCAGCCGCACGACAGGGGCCCTTCTGAACGAGCAGTACTTC	CASSRTTGALLNEQYF
TRBD2	TRBV27	-	TRBJ2-7	TGTGCCAGCAGTTGGGATAGCGGGGGGACCGAGTACTTC	CASSWDSGGTEYF
-	TRBV9	-	TRBJ1-2	TGTGCCAGCAGCGACTCCGGGACACCTAACTATGGCTACACCTTC	CASSDSGTPNYGYTF
TRBD1	TRBV27	-	TRBJ1-1	TGTGCCAGCAGTAACAGGGGAGGGAACACTGAAGCTTTCTTT	CASSNRGGNTEAFF
-	TRBV5-1	-	TRBJ1-1	TGCGCCAGCAGCTTGGGTCAGGGGATCACTGAAGCTTTCTTT	CASSLGQGITEAFF
-	TRBV30	few	TRBJ2-5	TGTGCCTGGAGCCCGGGAAGGGTCCAAGAGACCCAGTACTTC	CAWSPGRVQETQYF
-	TRBV21-1	-	TRBJ2-4	TGTGCCAGCAACGGACTAGCGGGGGAAAACATTCAGTACTTC	CASNGLAGENIQYF